The 20 T cell receptor beta chains presented below share a single source sample, sequenced in a study of shared clonotypes between healthy human individuals (dated by TCRdb to the early 2020s). CD8 naive samples were obtained by positive selection for CCR7 among CD45RO-negative cells, yielding a CD45RA+CCR7+ population from which TemRA cells were excluded. The method was the immunoSEQ multiplex PCR assay. The table comes from immuneACCESS by way of TCRdb, which keeps in-frame sequences with V and J called. Part of the clones is missing from these tables; in studies checked, under half for an unresolved V gene and the rest for unknown reasons. The sample includes 800,000 to 950,000 clones, with 90% to 98% observed a single time. About 0.22% of the sample is in the top ten clones. The sequencing input was naive CD8+ T cells sorted from blood. The sample's cell subset or site label, decoded: CD45RA+CCR7+. Receptors originate from a young man in good health.

CDR3 in amino acids: CATSRRRGPGNTIYF. As DNA, the CDR3 is TGTGCCACCAGCAGACGCAGGGGGCCTGGAAACACCATATATTTT. V gene TRBV15 combines with J gene TRBJ1-3, with 8 bases aligning to TRBD1. The CDR3 has 15 amino acids. Germline-derived CDR1 and CDR2 are LNHNV and YYDKDF (reference sequence). With 2 bases clipped from V and 2 bases from J, the junction kept 2 bases outside the gene matches.

This chain connects TRBV27 to TRBJ2-3, with 8 bases identical to TRBD2. V was clipped by 7 bases and J by 0 bases; unmatched bases: 9. CDR1 and CDR2 (germline): MNHEY, SMNVEV (reference sequence). The CDR3 runs 16 residues. CDR3 nucleotides: TGTGCCAGCAACCCACTAGCGGATTCTAGCACAGATACGCAGTATTTT. Translated, it gives CASNPLADSSTDTQYF.

For this clone: The same CDR3 can be traced to other DNA sequences in this sample. The chain joins TRBV27 to TRBJ2-1; no reliable D call. The CDR3 loop spans 12 amino acids. Germline lookup yields CDR1 MNHEY and CDR2 SMNVEV (reference sequence). Trimming pared 5 bases from V and 1 base from J, leaving 3 bases between. The CDR3 DNA sequence: TGTGCCAGCAGTCCATCCTACAATGAGCAGTTCTTC. It is translated as CASSPSYNEQFF.

V and J are TRBV5-5 and TRBJ1-1; possibly TRBD1 for D (5 bases). Germline V gene sequence: CDR1 SGHKS, CDR2 YYEKEE (reference sequence). CDR3 length equals 17 residues. V was pared by 1 base and J by 5 bases, with 21 bases between. The CDR3 DNA reads TGTGCCAGCAGCTTGCGCAGGGCCCTCCTGAATCGAACTGAAGCTTTCTTT. Protein product: CASSLRRALLNRTEAFF.

Here the CDR3 reads CASSDSSRGTEAFF. The DNA of the CDR3 is TGTGCCAGCAGTGACTCAAGCCGGGGCACTGAAGCTTTCTTT. The genes are TRBV6-4 and TRBJ1-1; D is ambiguous. This CDR3 comprises 14 residues. Germline V CDR1 and CDR2: MRHNA, SNTAGT. V shed 0 bases and J shed 4 bases, with 9 bases lying between them.

This rearrangement joins TRBV6-4 to TRBJ2-7, with D perhaps matching TRBD2 (6 bases). The CDR3 is 13 amino acids. Looked up from germline, CDR1 is MRHNA and CDR2 is SNTAGT. Between the trimmed V and J ends, which lost 6 bases and 5 bases, there was a span of 14 bases. CDR3 protein: CASRPGLCNEQYF. CDR3 DNA sequence: TGTGCCAGCAGACCGGGACTTTGCAACGAGCAGTACTTC.

The chain is built from TRBV2 and TRBJ2-7; D is possibly TRBD1 or TRBD2 (5 bases each). Germline V gene lookup returns CDR1 SNHLY and CDR2 FYNNEI. The V and J ends lost 8 bases and 2 bases respectively, with 16 bases between them. CDR3 length equals 14 residues. DNA of the CDR3: TGTGCCAGCTACCCACGGGACCTCACCTACGAGCAGTACTTC. It encodes CASYPRDLTYEQYF.

The genes are TRBV5-1 and TRBJ2-7; 8 bases align to TRBD2. Germline V CDR1 and CDR2: SGHRS, YFSETQ. The trim removed 4 bases at V and 6 bases at J, leaving 12 bases unmatched. The CDR3 totals 15 residues. CDR3 loop: CASSPGGGSGPEQYF. The CDR3 region has the DNA TGCGCCAGCAGCCCGGGAGGGGGTTCGGGCCCCGAGCAGTACTTC.

The chain is built from TRBV7-9 and TRBJ1-1; 8 bases agree with TRBD1. Germline V lookup: CDR1 SEHNR, CDR2 FQNEAQ (reference sequence). The CDR3 spans 17 residues. V was clipped by 10 bases and J by 1 base; unmatched bases: 17. DNA of the CDR3: TGTGCCACCCAAGGTGGGACAGGCCGCGACCCGAACACTGAAGCTTTCTTT. Translated, it gives CATQGGTGRDPNTEAFF.

The rearrangement joins TRBV7-6 to TRBJ2-1; no firm D call. The CDR3 is 14 amino acids. Germline-derived CDR1 and CDR2 are SGHVS and FNYEAQ. Between the trimmed V and J ends, which lost 1 base and 7 bases, there was a span of 11 bases. The CDR3 coding sequence is TGTGCCAGCAGCTTAGTCACGGCCGGAAATGAGCAGTTCTTC. Translated: CASSLVTAGNEQFF.

The chain employs TRBV9 and TRBJ2-4; 10 bases match TRBD2. The germline V gene encodes CDR1 SGDLS and CDR2 YYNGEE. The J segment lost 2 bases and the V segment lost 0 bases, leaving 5 bases of the junction unmatched. CDR3 length: 17 residues. The CDR3 protein is CASSVDGSGRSKNIQYF. In DNA, the CDR3 is TGTGCCAGCAGCGTAGACGGTAGCGGGAGGTCCAAAAACATTCAGTACTTC.

The chain recombines TRBV2 with TRBJ2-5; D not resolved. This CDR3 is 14 amino acids long. Germline CDR1 reads SNHLY; CDR2 reads FYNNEI. The V end was cut by 2 bases, the J end by 0 bases, with 7 bases between. The DNA for the CDR3 is TGTGCCAGCAGTGAATCCCCGTACCAAGAGACCCAGTACTTC. This sequence encodes CASSESPYQETQYF.

J is TRBJ1-5 and V is TRBV27, with D unresolved. V was cut by 5 bases and J by 0 bases, with 11 bases left in between. The CDR3 covers 15 residues. Germline assignment: CDR1 MNHEY and CDR2 SMNVEV (reference sequence). The CDR3 sequence is CASSAVLTSNQPQHF. CDR3 nucleotides: TGTGCCAGCAGTGCCGTATTGACTAGCAATCAGCCCCAGCATTTT.

The V gene is TRBV29-1, the J gene TRBJ1-1; D is unresolved. Germline V gene sequence: CDR1 SQVTM, CDR2 ANQGSEA. V was cut by 5 bases and J by 4 bases, with 17 bases left in between. The CDR3 contains 14 residues. The CDR3 protein is CSVTYVGVFTEAFF. The CDR3 DNA reads TGCAGCGTTACTTATGTTGGGGTGTTCACTGAAGCTTTCTTT.

The J gene is TRBJ2-1, the V gene TRBV15; D not certain. This CDR3 comprises 11 residues. Germline V lookup: CDR1 LNHNV, CDR2 YYDKDF (reference sequence). Trimming stripped 4 bases from V and 10 bases from J, with 8 bases between. CDR3 DNA: TGTGCCACCAGCATAGTCGTCGAGCAGTTCTTC. Residues: CATSIVVEQFF.

The chain has TRBV5-5 and TRBJ2-3; tentative D call: TRBD1 (7 bases). V dropped 4 bases and J dropped 3 bases, with 21 bases sitting between them. Germline CDR1 and CDR2: SGHKS and YYEKEE (reference sequence). This CDR3 contains 17 residues. CDR3 amino acids: CASSQKTRGATTDTQYF. The CDR3 nucleotides are TGTGCCAGCAGCCAAAAAACCAGGGGGGCTACGACAGATACGCAGTATTTT.

The chain couples TRBV7-4 to TRBJ1-1, with 9 bases fitting TRBD1. Per germline, CDR1 SGHVT and CDR2 SQSDAQ. The CDR3 sequence is 16 residues long. The ends lost 5 bases at V and 5 bases at J; junction bases unmatched: 12. The CDR3 loop is CASSGRTGAPQTEAFF. CDR3 in DNA: TGTGCCAGCAGCGGTCGGACAGGGGCACCGCAAACTGAAGCTTTCTTT.

V and J are TRBV7-9 and TRBJ2-2; TRBD2 might be the D (5 bases). Germline loops: CDR1 SEHNR, CDR2 FQNEAQ (reference sequence). The CDR3 runs to 16 residues. Trimming cost V 7 bases and J 2 bases, with 17 bases left between them. The DNA for the CDR3 is TGTGCCAGCATACCACGGTGGGAGAAAAACACCGGGGAGCTGTTTTTT. Translating gives CASIPRWEKNTGELFF.

This rearrangement joins TRBV7-6 to TRBJ1-1; a possible D gene is TRBD1 (5 bases). This CDR3 has 15 amino acids. V dropped 5 bases and J dropped 3 bases, with 16 bases sitting between them. Germline V lookup: CDR1 SGHVS, CDR2 FNYEAQ. CDR3 nucleotides: TGTGCCAGCAGCCCCAGGGTAAGGGGCGACACTGAAGCTTTCTTT. Residues: CASSPRVRGDTEAFF.

The chain uses TRBV29-1 and TRBJ2-7; TRBD2 is a possible D gene (7 bases). The germline V gene has CDR1 SQVTM and CDR2 ANQGSEA. This CDR3 region has 16 residues. Between the trimmed V and J ends, which lost 4 bases and 2 bases, there was a span of 21 bases. CDR3 sequence (DNA): TGCAGCGTTGCCCCGGTAGGGGGAGGGTTAGCCTACGAGCAGTACTTC. Translation gives CSVAPVGGGLAYEQYF.